Below, 2 T cell receptor beta chains from the same sample are listed, as sequenced in a study of T cells and Merkel cell carcinoma outcomes. Here immunoSEQ multiplex PCR was the method, and the copy in TCRdb shows in-frame clones only, minus some. The top ten hold approximately 2.8% of the sample, which has approximately 20,000 clones, 82% seen once. The sample comprised tumor tissue from Merkel cell carcinoma. The receptor set was obtained from a human donor with Merkel cell carcinoma.

This chain connects TRBV20-1 to TRBJ1-4; D is ambiguous. CDR3 length: 11 residues. Trimming shortened V by 3 bases and J by 8 bases, and 7 bases separated the two germline ends. Germline assignment: CDR1 DFQATT and CDR2 SNEGSKA (reference sequence). The CDR3 sequence is CSASREEKLFF. The CDR3 DNA reads as TGCAGTGCTAGTAGGGAGGAAAAACTGTTTTTT.

This chain links TRBV7-9 with TRBJ2-5; the D is unclear. V shed 2 bases and J shed 3 bases, with 1 base lying between them. The CDR3 is 11 residues long. The germline V gene has CDR1 SEHNR and CDR2 FQNEAQ (reference sequence). The CDR3 bases are TGTGCCAGCAGCTTAAAAGAGACCCAGTACTTC. Translating it yields CASSLKETQYF.